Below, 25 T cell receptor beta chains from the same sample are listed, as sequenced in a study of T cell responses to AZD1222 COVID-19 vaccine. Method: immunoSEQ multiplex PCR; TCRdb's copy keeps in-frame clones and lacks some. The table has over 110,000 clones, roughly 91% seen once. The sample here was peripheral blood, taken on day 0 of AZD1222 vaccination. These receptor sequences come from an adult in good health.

CDR3 in amino acids: CASSPLAGGPSETQYF. The DNA for the CDR3 is TGTGCCAGCAGCCCACTAGCGGGAGGGCCGTCTGAGACCCAGTACTTC. The V and J genes are TRBV7-7 and TRBJ2-5; 13 bases agree with TRBD2. Looked up from germline, CDR1 is SSHAT and CDR2 is FNYEAQ (reference sequence). V shed 5 bases and J 5 bases; nucleotides not matched to a gene: 8. This CDR3 spans 16 amino acids.

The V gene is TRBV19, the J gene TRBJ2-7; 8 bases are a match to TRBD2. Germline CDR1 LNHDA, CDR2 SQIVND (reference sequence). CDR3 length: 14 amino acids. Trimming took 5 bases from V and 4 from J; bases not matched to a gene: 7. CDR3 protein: CASSRGSGGYEQYF. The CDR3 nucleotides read TGTGCCAGTAGTCGTGGCTCGGGAGGGTACGAGCAGTACTTC.

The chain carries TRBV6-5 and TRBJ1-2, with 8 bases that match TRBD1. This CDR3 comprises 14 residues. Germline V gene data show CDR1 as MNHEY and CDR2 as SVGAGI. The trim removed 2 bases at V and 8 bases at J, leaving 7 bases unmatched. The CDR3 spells CASSYTQGAQGYTF. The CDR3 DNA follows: TGTGCCAGCAGTTACACTCAGGGGGCTCAGGGCTACACCTTC.

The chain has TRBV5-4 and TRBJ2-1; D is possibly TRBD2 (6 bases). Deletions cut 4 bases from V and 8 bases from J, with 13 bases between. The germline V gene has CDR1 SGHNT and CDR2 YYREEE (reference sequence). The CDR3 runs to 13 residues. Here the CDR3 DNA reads TGTGCCAGCAGCGGACCTTGGAGGGATGAGCAGTTCTTC. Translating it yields CASSGPWRDEQFF.

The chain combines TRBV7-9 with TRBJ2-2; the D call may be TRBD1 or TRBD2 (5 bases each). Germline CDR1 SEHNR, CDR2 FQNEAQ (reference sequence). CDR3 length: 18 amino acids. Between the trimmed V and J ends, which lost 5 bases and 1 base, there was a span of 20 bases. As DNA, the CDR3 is TGTGCCAGCAGCCCGGGCTTAACGGGGCGAAAGAACACCGGGGAGCTGTTTTTT. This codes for CASSPGLTGRKNTGELFF.

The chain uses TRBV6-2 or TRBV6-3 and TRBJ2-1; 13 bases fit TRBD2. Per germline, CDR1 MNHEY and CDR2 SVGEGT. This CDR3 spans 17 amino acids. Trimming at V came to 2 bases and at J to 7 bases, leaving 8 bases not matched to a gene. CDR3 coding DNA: TGTGCCAGCAGTTACAACCCACTAGCGGGGGGGCCAAATGAGCAGTTCTTC. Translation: CASSYNPLAGGPNEQFF.

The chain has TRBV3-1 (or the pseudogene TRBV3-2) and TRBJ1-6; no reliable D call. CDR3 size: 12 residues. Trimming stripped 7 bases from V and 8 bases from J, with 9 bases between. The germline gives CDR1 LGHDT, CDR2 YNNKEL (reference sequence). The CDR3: CASTGKDSPLHF. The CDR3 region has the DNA TGTGCCAGCACCGGTAAAGATTCACCCCTCCACTTT.

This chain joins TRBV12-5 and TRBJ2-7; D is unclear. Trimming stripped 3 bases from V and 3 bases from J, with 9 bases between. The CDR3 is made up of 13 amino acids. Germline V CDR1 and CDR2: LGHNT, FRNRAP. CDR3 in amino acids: CASGLWQSYEQYF. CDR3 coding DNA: TGTGCTAGTGGTTTATGGCAGAGCTACGAGCAGTACTTC.

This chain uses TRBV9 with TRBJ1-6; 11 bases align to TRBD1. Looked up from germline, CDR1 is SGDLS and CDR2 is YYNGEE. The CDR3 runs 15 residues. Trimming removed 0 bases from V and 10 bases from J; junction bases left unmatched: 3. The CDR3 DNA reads TGTGCCAGCAGCGTAGCTGGGACAGGGGGGTCACCCCTCCACTTT. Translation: CASSVAGTGGSPLHF.

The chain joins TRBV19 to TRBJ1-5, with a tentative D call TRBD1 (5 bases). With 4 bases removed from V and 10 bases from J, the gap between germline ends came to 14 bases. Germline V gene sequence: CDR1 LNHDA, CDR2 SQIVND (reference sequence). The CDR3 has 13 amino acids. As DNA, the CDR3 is TGTGCCAGTAGTAATAGGGTGGGGCTTCCCCAGCATTTT. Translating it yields CASSNRVGLPQHF.

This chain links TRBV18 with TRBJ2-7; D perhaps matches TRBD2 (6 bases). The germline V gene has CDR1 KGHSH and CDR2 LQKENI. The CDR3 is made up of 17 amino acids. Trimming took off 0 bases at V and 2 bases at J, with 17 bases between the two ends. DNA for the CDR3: TGTGCCAGCTCACCACCGCCGCGGGGAGGACGCGCCTACGAGCAGTACTTC. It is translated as CASSPPPRGGRAYEQYF.

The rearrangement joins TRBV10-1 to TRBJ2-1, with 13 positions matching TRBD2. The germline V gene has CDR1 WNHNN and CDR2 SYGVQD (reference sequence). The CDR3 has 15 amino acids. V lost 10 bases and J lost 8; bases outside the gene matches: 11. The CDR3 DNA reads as TGCGCCACTCCGGGACTAGCGGGACCGGGGGATGAGCAGTTCTTC. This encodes CATPGLAGPGDEQFF.

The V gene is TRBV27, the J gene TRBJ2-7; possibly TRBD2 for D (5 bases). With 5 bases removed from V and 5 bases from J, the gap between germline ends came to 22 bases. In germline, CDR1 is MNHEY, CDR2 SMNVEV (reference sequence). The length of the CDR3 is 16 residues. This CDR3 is CASSPTGGTVRNEQYF. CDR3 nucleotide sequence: TGTGCCAGCAGTCCCACCGGAGGAACCGTGCGAAACGAGCAGTACTTC.

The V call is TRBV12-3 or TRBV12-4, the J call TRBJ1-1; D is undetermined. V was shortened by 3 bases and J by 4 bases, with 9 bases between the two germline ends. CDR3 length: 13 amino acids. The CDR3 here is CASSLAPGTEAFF. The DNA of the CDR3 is TGTGCCAGCAGTTTGGCCCCAGGCACTGAAGCTTTCTTT.

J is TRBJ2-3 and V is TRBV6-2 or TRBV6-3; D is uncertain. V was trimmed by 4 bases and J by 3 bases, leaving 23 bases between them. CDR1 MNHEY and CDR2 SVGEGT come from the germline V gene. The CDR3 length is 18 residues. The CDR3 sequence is CASSFSKGPYQMTDTQYF. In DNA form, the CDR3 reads TGTGCCAGCAGTTTCTCGAAGGGTCCGTATCAGATGACAGATACGCAGTATTTT.

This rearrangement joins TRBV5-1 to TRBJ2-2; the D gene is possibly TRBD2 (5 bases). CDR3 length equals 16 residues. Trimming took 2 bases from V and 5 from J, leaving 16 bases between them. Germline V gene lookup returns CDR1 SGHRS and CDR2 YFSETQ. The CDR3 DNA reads TGCGCCAGCAGCTTATCGGCAACCCCGGGGACCGGGGAGCTGTTTTTT. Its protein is CASSLSATPGTGELFF.

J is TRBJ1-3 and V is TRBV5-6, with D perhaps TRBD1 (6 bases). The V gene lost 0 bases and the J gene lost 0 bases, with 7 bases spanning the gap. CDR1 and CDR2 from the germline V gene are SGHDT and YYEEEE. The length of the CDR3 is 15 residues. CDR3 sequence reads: CASSLGQVSGNTIYF. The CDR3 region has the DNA TGTGCCAGCAGCTTGGGACAGGTCTCTGGAAACACCATATATTTT.

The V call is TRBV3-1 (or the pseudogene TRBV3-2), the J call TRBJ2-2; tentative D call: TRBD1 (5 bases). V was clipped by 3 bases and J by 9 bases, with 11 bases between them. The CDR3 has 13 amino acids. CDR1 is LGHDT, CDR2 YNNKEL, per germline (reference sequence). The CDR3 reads CASSHEADRELFF. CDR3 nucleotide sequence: TGTGCCAGCAGCCACGAGGCGGACAGGGAGCTGTTTTTT.

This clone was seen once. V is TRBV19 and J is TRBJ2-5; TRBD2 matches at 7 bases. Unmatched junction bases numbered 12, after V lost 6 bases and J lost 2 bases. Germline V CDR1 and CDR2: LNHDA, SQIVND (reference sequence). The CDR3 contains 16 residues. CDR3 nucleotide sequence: TGTGCCAGTAGGTCGTGGGGGAGGGATCCACAAGAGACCCAGTACTTC. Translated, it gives CASRSWGRDPQETQYF.

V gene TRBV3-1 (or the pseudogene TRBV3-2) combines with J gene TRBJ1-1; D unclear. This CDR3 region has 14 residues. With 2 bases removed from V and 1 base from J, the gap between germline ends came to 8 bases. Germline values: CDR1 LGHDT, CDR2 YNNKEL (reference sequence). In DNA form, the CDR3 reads TGTGCCAGCAGCCAATTGCACAGGAACACTGAAGCTTTCTTT. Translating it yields CASSQLHRNTEAFF.

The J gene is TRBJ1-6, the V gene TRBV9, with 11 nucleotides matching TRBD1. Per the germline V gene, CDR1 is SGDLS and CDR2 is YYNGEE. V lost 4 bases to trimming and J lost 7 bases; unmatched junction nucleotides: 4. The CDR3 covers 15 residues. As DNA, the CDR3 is TGTGCCAGCAGCTCCGGGACAGGGGGGAATTCACCCCTCCACTTT. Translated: CASSSGTGGNSPLHF. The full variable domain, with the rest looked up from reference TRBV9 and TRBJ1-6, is DSGVTQTPKHLITATGQRVTLRCSPRSGDLSVYWYQQSLDQGLQFLIQYYNGEERAKGNILERFSAQQFPDLHSELNLSSLELGDSALYFCASSSGTGGNSPLHFGNGTRLTVT.

The CDR3: CASGEGGTQYF. CDR3 nucleotide sequence: TGTGCCAGCGGCGAGGGCGGAACGCAGTATTTT. The chain uses TRBV6-4 and TRBJ2-3; the D gene is possibly TRBD2 (5 bases). The CDR3 covers 11 residues. Germline V CDR1 and CDR2: MRHNA, SNTAGT. V shed 8 bases and J shed 9 bases, with 12 bases lying between them.

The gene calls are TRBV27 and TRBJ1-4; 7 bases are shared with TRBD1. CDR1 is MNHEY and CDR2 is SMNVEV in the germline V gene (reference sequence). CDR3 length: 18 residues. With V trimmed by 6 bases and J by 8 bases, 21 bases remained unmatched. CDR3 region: CASSPLTGDRARSEKLFF. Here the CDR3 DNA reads TGTGCCAGCAGCCCTCTTACGGGAGACAGGGCGAGGTCCGAAAAACTGTTTTTT.

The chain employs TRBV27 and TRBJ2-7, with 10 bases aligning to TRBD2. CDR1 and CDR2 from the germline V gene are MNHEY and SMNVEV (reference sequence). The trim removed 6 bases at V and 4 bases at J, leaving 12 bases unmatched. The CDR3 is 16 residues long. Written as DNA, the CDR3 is TGTGCCAGCAGCCGAACTAGGGCTAGCGGGAGTTACGAGCAGTACTTC. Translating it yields CASSRTRASGSYEQYF.

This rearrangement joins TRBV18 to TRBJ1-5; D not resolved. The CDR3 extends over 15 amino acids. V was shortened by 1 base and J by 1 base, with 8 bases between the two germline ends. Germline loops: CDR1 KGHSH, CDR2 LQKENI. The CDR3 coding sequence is TGTGCCAGCTCACCACAACAACGGAGCAATCAGCCCCAGCATTTT. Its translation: CASSPQQRSNQPQHF.